This TCR beta chain comes out of a study of cytomegalovirus exposure and HLA in healthy donors. It was with 60 Vbeta and 13 Jbeta primers that the PCR ran. Clones were sequenced by immunoSEQ multiplex PCR, and TCRdb holds only the in-frame ones, with some missing. The sample lists 85,000 to 130,000 clones; over 75% were seen once. The V gene's germline CDR1 is SEHNR and CDR2 FQNEAQ (reference sequence). CDR3 length: 16 residues. The count of this clone is one. Its antigen is undetermined. Sequence at one end of the junction differs from germline and may be a read error. General observations from the study: It was about 180 TCR beta chains that were listed as cytomegalovirus-associated. As a later analysis showed, several of the most significant clusters appeared to be linked to common viral pathogens. Reportedly, a later analysis found an Asian-associated ancestry cluster had fewer N-insertions than the roughly 700-donor mean. Some V segments could not be told apart, so they were left out, TRBV6-2 and TRBV6-3 among them.

This clonotype originated in a man in his sixties in good health and CMV-seropositive. V usage is TRBV7-9 and J usage is TRBJ2-2, with 11 bases aligning to TRBD1. The sequenced material came from PBMCs. Here the CDR3 reads CSSIPPGQGAAGELFF. Here the CDR3 DNA reads TGTTCCAGCATCCCCCCCGGACAGGGGGCGGCCGGGGAGCTGTTTTTT.